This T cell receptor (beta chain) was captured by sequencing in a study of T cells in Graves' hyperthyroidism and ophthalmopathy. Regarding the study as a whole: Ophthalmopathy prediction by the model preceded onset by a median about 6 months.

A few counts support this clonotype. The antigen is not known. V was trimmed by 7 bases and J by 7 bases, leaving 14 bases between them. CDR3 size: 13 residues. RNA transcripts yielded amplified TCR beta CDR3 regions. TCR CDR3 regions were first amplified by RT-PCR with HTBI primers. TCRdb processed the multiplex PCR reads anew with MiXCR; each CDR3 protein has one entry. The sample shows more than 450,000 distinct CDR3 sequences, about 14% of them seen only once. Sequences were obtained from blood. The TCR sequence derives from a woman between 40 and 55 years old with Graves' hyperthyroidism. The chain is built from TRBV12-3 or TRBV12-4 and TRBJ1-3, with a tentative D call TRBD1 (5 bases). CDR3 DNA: TGTGCCAGCAATCCGGGGGGGGGGAACACCATATATTTT. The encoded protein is CASNPGGGNTIYF.